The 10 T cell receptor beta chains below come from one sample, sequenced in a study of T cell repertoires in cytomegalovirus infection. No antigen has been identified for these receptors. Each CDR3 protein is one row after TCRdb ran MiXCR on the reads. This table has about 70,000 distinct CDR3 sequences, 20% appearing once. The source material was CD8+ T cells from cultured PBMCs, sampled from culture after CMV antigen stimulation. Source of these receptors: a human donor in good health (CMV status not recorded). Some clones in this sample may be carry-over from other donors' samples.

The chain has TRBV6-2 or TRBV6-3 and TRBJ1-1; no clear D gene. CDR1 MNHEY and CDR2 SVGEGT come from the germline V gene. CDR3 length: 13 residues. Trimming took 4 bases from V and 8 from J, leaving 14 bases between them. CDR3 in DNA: TGTGCCAGCAGTTTAAAGGATAGTACCGAAGCTTTCTTT. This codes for CASSLKDSTEAFF.

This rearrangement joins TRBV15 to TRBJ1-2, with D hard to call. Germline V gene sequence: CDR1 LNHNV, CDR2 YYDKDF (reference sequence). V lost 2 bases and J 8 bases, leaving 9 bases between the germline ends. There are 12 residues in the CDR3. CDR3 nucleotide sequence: TGTGCCACCAGCAGATACAATCTGGGCTACACCTTC. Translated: CATSRYNLGYTF.

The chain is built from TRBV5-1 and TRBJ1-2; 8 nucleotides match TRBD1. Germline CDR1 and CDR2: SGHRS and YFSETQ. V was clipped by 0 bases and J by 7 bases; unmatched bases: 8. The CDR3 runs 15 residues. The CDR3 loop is CASSLDQTGGGGYTF. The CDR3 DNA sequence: TGCGCCAGCAGCTTGGATCAAACAGGGGGTGGTGGCTACACCTTC. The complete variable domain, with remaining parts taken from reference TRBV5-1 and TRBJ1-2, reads KAGVTQTPRYLIKTRGQQVTLSCSPISGHRSVSWYQQTPGQGLQFLFEYFSETQRNKGNFPGRFSGRQFSNSRSEMNVSTLELGDSALYLCASSLDQTGGGGYTFGSGTRLTVV.

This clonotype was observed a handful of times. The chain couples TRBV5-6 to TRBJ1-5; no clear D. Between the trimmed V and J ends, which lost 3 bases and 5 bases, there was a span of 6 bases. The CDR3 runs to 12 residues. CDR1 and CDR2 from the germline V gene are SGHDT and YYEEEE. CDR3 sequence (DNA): TGTGCCAGCAGCTCTCGATATCAGCCCCAGCATTTT. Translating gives CASSSRYQPQHF.

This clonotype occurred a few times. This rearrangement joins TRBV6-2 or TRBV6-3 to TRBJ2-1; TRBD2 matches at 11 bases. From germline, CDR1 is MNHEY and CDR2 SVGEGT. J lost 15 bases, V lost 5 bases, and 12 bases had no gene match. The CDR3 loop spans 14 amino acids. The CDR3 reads CASSKMGLAESPFF. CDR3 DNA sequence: TGTGCCAGCAGTAAAATGGGACTAGCGGAGAGCCCGTTCTTC.

The CDR3 loop is CASSQGLAGMTQYF. DNA for the CDR3: TGTGCCAGCAGCCAAGGACTAGCGGGCATGACCCAGTACTTC. V is TRBV4-2 and J is TRBJ2-5, with TRBD2 matching 10 bases. Germline V gives CDR1 LGHNA, CDR2 YNFKEQ. The CDR3 is 14 residues long. V was pared by 1 base and J by 7 bases, with 3 bases of the junction left unmatched.

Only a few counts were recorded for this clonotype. CDR3 loop: CASSLNLIRQGFSSYEQYF. CDR3 nucleotide sequence: TGTGCCAGCAGCTTAAATCTTATCCGACAGGGCTTCAGCTCCTACGAGCAGTACTTC. The V and J genes are TRBV7-2 and TRBJ2-7; 7 bases match TRBD1. After removal of 2 bases from V and 0 bases from J, the junction contained 16 bases not matched to a gene. This CDR3 comprises 19 residues. Per germline, CDR1 SGHTA and CDR2 FQGNSA.

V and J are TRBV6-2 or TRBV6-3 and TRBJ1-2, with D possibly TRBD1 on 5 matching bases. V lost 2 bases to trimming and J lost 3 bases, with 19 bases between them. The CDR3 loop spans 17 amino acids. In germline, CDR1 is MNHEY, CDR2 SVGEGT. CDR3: CASSYNPLRGRDYGYTF. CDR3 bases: TGTGCCAGCAGTTACAACCCTCTGAGGGGTAGAGACTATGGCTACACCTTC.

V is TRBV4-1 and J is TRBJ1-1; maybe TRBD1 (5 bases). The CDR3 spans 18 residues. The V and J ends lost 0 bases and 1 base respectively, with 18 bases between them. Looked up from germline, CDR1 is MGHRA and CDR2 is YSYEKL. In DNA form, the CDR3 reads TGCGCCAGCAGCCAAGATGGCCCCGACAGATACGGGAACACTGAAGCTTTCTTT. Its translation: CASSQDGPDRYGNTEAFF.

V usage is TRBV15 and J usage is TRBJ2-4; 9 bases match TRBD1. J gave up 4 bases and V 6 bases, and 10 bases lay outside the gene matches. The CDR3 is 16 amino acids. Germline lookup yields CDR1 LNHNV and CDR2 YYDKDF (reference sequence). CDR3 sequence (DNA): TGTGCCACCAGACCCGGGACAGGGTTGGGGAAAAACATTCAGTACTTC. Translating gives CATRPGTGLGKNIQYF.